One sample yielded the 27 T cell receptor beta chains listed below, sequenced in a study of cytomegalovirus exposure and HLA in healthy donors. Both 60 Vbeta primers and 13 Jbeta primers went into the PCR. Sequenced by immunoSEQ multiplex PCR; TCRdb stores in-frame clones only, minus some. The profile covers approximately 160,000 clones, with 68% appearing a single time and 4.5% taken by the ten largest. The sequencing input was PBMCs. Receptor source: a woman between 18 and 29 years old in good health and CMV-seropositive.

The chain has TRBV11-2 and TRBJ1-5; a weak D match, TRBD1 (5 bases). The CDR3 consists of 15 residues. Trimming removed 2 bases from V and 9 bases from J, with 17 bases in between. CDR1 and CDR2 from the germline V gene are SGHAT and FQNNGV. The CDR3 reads CASSLRPGESLPQHF. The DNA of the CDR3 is TGTGCCAGCAGCTTAAGACCGGGGGAGTCATTGCCCCAGCATTTT.

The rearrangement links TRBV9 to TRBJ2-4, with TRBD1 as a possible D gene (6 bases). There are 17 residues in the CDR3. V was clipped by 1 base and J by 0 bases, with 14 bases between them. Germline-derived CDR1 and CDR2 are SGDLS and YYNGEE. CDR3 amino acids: CASSVRFRGIAKNIQYF. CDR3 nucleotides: TGTGCCAGCAGCGTAAGGTTTAGGGGGATAGCCAAAAACATTCAGTACTTC. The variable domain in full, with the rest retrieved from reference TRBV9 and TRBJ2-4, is DSGVTQTPKHLITATGQRVTLRCSPRSGDLSVYWYQQSLDQGLQFLIQYYNGEERAKGNILERFSAQQFPDLHSELNLSSLELGDSALYFCASSVRFRGIAKNIQYFGAGTRLSVL.

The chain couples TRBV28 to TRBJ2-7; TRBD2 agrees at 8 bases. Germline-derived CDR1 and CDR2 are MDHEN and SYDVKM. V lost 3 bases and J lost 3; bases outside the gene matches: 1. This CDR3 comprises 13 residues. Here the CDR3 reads CASSFGRGYEQYF. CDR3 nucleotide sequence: TGTGCCAGCAGTTTCGGGAGGGGCTACGAGCAGTACTTC. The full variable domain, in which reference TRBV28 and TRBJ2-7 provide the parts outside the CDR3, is DVKVTQSSRYLVKRTGEKVFLECVQDMDHENMFWYRQDPGLGLRLIYFSYDVKMKEKGDIPEGYSVSREKKERFSLILESASTNQTSMYLCASSFGRGYEQYFGPGTRLTVT.

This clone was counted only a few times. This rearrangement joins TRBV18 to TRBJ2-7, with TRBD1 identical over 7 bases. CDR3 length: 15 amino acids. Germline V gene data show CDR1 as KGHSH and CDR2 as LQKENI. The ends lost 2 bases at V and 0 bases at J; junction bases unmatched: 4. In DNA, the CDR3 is TGTGCCAGCTCACCAACAGGGGACAGCTCCTACGAGCAGTACTTC. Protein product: CASSPTGDSSYEQYF.

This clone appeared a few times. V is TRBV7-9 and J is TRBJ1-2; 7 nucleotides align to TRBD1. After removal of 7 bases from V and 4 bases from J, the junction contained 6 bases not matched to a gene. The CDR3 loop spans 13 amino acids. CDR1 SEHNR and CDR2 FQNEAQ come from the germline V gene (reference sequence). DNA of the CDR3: TGTGCCAGCATCCAGGGACAGTTCTATGGCTACACCTTC. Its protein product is CASIQGQFYGYTF.

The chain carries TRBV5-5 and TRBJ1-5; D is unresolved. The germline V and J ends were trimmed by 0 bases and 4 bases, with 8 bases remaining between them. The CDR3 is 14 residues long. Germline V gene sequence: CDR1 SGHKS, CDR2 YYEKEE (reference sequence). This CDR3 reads CASSLVGLNQPQHF. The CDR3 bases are TGTGCCAGCAGCTTGGTTGGCCTTAATCAGCCCCAGCATTTT.

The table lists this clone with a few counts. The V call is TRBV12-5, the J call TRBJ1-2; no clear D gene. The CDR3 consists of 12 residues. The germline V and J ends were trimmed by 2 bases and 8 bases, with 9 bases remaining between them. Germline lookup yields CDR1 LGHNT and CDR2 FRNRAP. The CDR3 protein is CASGLQTRGYTF. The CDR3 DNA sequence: TGTGCTAGTGGTTTGCAAACCAGGGGCTACACCTTC.

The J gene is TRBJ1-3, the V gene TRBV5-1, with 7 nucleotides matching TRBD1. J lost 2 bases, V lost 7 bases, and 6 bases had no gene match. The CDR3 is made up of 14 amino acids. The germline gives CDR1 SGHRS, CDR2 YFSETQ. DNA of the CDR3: TGCGCCAGCGGAAGGGGGCAGGCTGGAAACACCATATATTTT. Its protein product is CASGRGQAGNTIYF.

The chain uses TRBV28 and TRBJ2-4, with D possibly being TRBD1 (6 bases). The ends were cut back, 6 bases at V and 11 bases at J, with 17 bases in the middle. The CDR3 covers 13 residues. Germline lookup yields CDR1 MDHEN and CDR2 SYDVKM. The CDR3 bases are TGTGCCAGCAGAGATGATCGGACAGAGGTTCAGTACTTC. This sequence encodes CASRDDRTEVQYF.

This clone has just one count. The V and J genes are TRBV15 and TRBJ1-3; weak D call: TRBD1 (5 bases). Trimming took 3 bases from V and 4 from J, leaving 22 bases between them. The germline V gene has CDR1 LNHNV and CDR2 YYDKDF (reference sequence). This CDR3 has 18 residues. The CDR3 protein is CATSSDGDGGTSGNTIYF. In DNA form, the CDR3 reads TGTGCCACCAGCAGCGACGGGGACGGGGGAACCTCGGGAAACACCATATATTTT.

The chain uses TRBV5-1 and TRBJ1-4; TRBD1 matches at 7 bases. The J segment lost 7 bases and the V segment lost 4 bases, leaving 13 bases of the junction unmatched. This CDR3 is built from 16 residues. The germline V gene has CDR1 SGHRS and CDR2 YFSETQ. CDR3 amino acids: CASSQTRQGSGEKLFF. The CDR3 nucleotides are TGCGCCAGCAGCCAAACTAGACAGGGATCGGGTGAAAAACTGTTTTTT.

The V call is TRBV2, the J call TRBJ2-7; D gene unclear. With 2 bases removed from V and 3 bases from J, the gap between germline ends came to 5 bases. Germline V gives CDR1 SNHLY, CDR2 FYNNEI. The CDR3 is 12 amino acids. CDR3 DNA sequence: TGTGCCAGCAGTGAAATCGGCTACGAGCAGTACTTC. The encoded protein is CASSEIGYEQYF. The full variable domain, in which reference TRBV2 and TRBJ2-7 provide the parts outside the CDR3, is EPEVTQTPSHQVTQMGQEVILRCVPISNHLYFYWYRQILGQKVEFLVSFYNNEISEKSEIFDDQFSVERPDGSNFTLKIRSTKLEDSAMYFCASSEIGYEQYFGPGTRLTVT.

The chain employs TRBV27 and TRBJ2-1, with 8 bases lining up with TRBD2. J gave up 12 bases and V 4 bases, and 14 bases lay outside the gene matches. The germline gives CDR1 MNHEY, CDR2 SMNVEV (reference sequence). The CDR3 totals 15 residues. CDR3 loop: CASSSGLVGMVGQFF. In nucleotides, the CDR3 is TGTGCCAGCAGTTCGGGACTAGTCGGAATGGTCGGGCAGTTCTTC.

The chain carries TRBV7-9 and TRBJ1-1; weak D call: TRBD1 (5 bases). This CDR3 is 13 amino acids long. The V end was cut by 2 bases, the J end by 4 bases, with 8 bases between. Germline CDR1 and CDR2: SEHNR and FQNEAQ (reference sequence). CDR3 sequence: CASSLPGGTEAFF. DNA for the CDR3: TGTGCCAGCAGCTTACCGGGGGGCACTGAAGCTTTCTTT.

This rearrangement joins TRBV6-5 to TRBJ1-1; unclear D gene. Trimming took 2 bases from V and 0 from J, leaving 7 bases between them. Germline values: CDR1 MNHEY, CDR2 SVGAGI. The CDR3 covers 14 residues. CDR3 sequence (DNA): TGTGCCAGCAGTTACGGGAGAATGAACACTGAAGCTTTCTTT. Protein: CASSYGRMNTEAFF.

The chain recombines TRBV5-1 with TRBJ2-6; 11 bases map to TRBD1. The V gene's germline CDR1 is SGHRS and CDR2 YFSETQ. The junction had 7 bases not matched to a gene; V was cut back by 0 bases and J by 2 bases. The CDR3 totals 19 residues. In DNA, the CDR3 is TGCGCCAGCAGCTTGGCTTCCGGACAGGGGGCGCCTGGGGCCAACGTCCTGACTTTC. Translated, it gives CASSLASGQGAPGANVLTF.

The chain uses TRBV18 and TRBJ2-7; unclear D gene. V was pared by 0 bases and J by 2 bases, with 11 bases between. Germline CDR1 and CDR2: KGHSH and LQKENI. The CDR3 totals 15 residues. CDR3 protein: CASSPPSRGPYEQYF. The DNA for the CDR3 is TGTGCCAGCTCACCACCGAGTCGTGGGCCCTACGAGCAGTACTTC. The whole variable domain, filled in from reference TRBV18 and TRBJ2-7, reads NAGVMQNPRHLVRRRGQEARLRCSPMKGHSHVYWYRQLPEEGLKFMVYLQKENIIDESGMPKERFSAEFPKEGPSILRIQQVVRGDSAAYFCASSPPSRGPYEQYFGPGTRLTVT.

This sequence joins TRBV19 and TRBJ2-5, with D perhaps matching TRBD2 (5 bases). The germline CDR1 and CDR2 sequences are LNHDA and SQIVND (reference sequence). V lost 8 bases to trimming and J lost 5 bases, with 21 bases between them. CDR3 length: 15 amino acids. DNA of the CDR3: TGTGCCAGTGGGTGGGCGGGTCCCTCCGGGGAGACCCAGTACTTC. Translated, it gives CASGWAGPSGETQYF.

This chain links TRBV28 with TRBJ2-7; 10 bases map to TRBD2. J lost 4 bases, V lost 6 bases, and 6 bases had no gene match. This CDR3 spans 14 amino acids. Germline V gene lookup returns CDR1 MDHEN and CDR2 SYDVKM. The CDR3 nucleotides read TGTGCCAGCAGATCAACGGGACTAGCGTACGAGCAGTACTTC. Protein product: CASRSTGLAYEQYF.

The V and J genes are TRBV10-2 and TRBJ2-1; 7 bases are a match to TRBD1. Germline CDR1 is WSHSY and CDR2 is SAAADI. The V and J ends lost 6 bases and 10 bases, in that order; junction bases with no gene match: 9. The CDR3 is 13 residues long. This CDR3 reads CASRVSGGPEQFF. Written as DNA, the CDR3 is TGCGCCAGCAGGGTCTCAGGGGGACCGGAGCAGTTCTTC.

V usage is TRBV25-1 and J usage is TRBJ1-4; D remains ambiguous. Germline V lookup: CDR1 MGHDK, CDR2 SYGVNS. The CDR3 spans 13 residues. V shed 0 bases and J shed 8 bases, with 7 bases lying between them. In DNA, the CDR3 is TGTGCCAGCAGTGAATATGAGTGGGAAAAACTGTTTTTT. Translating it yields CASSEYEWEKLFF.

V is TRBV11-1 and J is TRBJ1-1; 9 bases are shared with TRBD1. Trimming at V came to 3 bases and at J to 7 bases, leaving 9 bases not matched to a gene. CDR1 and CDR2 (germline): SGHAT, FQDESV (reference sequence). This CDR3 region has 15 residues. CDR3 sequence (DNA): TGTGCCAGCAGCTTGACCAAGTGGGACAGGGTTGAAGCTTTCTTT. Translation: CASSLTKWDRVEAFF.

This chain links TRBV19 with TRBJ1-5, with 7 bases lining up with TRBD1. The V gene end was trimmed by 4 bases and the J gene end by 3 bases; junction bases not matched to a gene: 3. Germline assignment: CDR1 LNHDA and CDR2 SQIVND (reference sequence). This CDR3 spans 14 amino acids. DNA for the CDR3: TGTGCCAGTAGTAGGGACAGTTACAATCAGCCCCAGCATTTT. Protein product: CASSRDSYNQPQHF.

In DNA form, the CDR3 reads TGTGCCAGCAGTGAATATAATCGGCGGAGCTCCTACAATGAGCAGTTCTTC. It translates to CASSEYNRRSSYNEQFF. The gene calls are TRBV25-1 and TRBJ2-1; no firm D call. CDR3 length equals 17 residues. The germline V gene has CDR1 MGHDK and CDR2 SYGVNS. The V and J ends lost 0 bases and 0 bases respectively, with 12 bases between them.

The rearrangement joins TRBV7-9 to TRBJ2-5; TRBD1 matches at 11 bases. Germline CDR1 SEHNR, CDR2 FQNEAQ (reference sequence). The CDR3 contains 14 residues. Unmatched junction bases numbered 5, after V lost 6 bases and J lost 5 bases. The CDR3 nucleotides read TGTGCCAGCAGTTTCGGGACAGGGGGTGAGACCCAGTACTTC. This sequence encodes CASSFGTGGETQYF.

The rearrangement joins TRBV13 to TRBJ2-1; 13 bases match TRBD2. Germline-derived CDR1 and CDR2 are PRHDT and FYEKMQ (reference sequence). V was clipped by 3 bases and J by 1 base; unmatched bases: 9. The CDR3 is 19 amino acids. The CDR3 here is CASSFDGRTSGSSYNEQFF. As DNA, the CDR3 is TGTGCCAGCAGCTTTGACGGCCGGACTAGCGGGAGTTCCTACAATGAGCAGTTCTTC.

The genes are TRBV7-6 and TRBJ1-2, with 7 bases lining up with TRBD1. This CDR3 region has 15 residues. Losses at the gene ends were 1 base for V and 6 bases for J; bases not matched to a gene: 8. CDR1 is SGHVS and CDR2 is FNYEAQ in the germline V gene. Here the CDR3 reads CASSLVPGQEHGYTF. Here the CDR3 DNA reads TGTGCCAGCAGCTTAGTTCCCGGACAGGAACATGGCTACACCTTC. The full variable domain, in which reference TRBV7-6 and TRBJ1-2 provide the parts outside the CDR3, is GAGVSQSPRYKVTKRGQDVALRCDPISGHVSLYWYRQALGQGPEFLTYFNYEAQQDKSGLPNDRFSAERPEGSISTLTIQRTEQRDSAMYRCASSLVPGQEHGYTFGSGTRLTVV.